These 21 T cell receptor beta chains came from one sample sequenced in a study of cytomegalovirus exposure and HLA in healthy donors. Use of 60 Vbeta and 13 Jbeta primers characterized the PCR. Clones were read by immunoSEQ multiplex PCR, and TCRdb kept only the in-frame ones, dropping some. The sample gives around 94,000 clones, roughly three quarters of which show up once; around a tenth is in the top ten. Sample: PBMCs. The receptor source for this set is a male donor in good health and CMV-seropositive.

This clone turned up a few times. The CDR3 nucleotides are TGTGCCAGCAGTTCGCTTAGCGGGGGACGGCCCTACGAGCAGTACTTC. Translated, it gives CASSSLSGGRPYEQYF. This chain links TRBV6-5 with TRBJ2-7; 9 bases agree with TRBD2. Germline assignment: CDR1 MNHEY and CDR2 SVGAGI. J gave up 2 bases and V 4 bases, and 9 bases lay outside the gene matches. CDR3 length equals 16 residues.

The chain links TRBV6-1 to TRBJ2-7; D uncertain. The CDR3 sequence is 13 residues long. V was pared by 1 base and J by 3 bases, with 7 bases between. Germline assignment: CDR1 MNHNS and CDR2 SASEGT. This CDR3 reads CASSEGPHYEQYF. CDR3 in DNA: TGTGCCAGCAGTGAAGGTCCACACTACGAGCAGTACTTC.

The chain has TRBV7-9 and TRBJ2-2; a weak D match, TRBD1 (5 bases). V lost 3 bases and J lost 1, with 9 bases in between. Germline-derived CDR1 and CDR2 are SEHNR and FQNEAQ (reference sequence). The CDR3 is 15 amino acids. The CDR3 loop is CASSFSQVNTGELFF. CDR3 DNA sequence: TGTGCCAGCAGCTTCTCACAGGTGAACACCGGGGAGCTGTTTTTT.

The chain recombines TRBV30 with TRBJ2-7; 8 nucleotides match TRBD1. V trimming: 3 bases; J trimming: 2 bases; junction bases outside the gene matches: 3. The CDR3 contains 13 residues. Germline loops: CDR1 GTSNPN, CDR2 SVGIG (reference sequence). The CDR3 region is CAWRDRGTYEQYF. For the CDR3, the DNA is TGTGCCTGGAGAGACAGGGGAACCTACGAGCAGTACTTC.

The chain recombines TRBV5-4 with TRBJ2-3, with 8 nucleotides matching TRBD1. The CDR3 runs to 15 residues. V lost 2 bases to trimming and J lost 3 bases; unmatched junction nucleotides: 5. Germline V gene sequence: CDR1 SGHNT, CDR2 YYREEE (reference sequence). Written as DNA, the CDR3 is TGTGCCAGCAGCTTTAGCCAGGGGGCGACAGATACGCAGTATTTT. Translating it yields CASSFSQGATDTQYF.

This clone was observed a few times. The genes are TRBV19 and TRBJ1-5; D perhaps matches TRBD1 (5 bases). The CDR3 consists of 13 residues. The V end lost 8 bases, the J end lost 5 bases, and 13 bases lay between the germline ends. CDR1 is LNHDA, CDR2 SQIVND, per germline (reference sequence). The DNA of the CDR3 is TGTGCCAGTCGATGGCAGGGCGATCAGCCCCAGCATTTT. Translation gives CASRWQGDQPQHF.

The CDR3 nucleotides read TGCGCCAGCAGCTTTGACGGAGGGAACTACGAGCAGTACTTC. Residues: CASSFDGGNYEQYF. The chain couples TRBV5-1 to TRBJ2-7, with D perhaps TRBD2 (6 bases). The CDR3 spans 14 residues. Germline V gives CDR1 SGHRS, CDR2 YFSETQ. Trimming pared 2 bases from V and 3 bases from J, leaving 12 bases between.

This rearrangement joins TRBV15 to TRBJ2-1; possibly TRBD1 for D (6 bases). V gave up 0 bases and J gave up 8 bases, with 11 bases separating them. Germline loops: CDR1 LNHNV, CDR2 YYDKDF (reference sequence). This CDR3 region has 14 residues. The CDR3, as DNA: TGTGCCACCAGCAGAGAAACAGGGTCGCATGAGCAGTTCTTC. Protein sequence: CATSRETGSHEQFF.

This clone was counted once. The V and J genes are TRBV7-2 and TRBJ2-7, with TRBD2 identical over 9 bases. The junction had 6 bases not matched to a gene; V was cut back by 3 bases and J by 0 bases. The CDR3 has 16 residues. Per the germline V gene, CDR1 is SGHTA and CDR2 is FQGNSA. The CDR3 DNA reads TGTGCCAGCAGCTTTGTTAGCGGGAGTACCTCCTACGAGCAGTACTTC. Translating it yields CASSFVSGSTSYEQYF. The full variable domain, with the rest looked up from reference TRBV7-2 and TRBJ2-7, is GAGVSQSPSNKVTEKGKDVELRCDPISGHTALYWYRQSLGQGLEFLIYFQGNSAPDKSGLPSDRFSAERTGGSVSTLTIQRTQQEDSAVYLCASSFVSGSTSYEQYFGPGTRLTVT.

This chain joins TRBV29-1 and TRBJ1-1, with D maybe TRBD1 (6 bases). CDR3 size: 14 residues. The germline V gene has CDR1 SQVTM and CDR2 ANQGSEA. V was shortened by 4 bases and J by 4 bases, with 16 bases between the two germline ends. The CDR3 bases are TGCAGCGTTGGAGTGGGGGCTCGAGGCACTGAAGCTTTCTTT. Its protein is CSVGVGARGTEAFF.

The chain combines TRBV5-1 with TRBJ2-1; TRBD2 matches 9 bases. In germline, CDR1 is SGHRS, CDR2 YFSETQ. CDR3 size: 15 residues. Losses at the gene ends were 4 bases for V and 8 bases for J; bases not matched to a gene: 10. The CDR3 loop is CASSPGREGLDEQFF. The CDR3 DNA reads as TGCGCCAGCAGCCCCGGGCGGGAGGGCCTCGATGAGCAGTTCTTC.

This chain connects TRBV5-1 to TRBJ2-5; 7 nucleotides match TRBD2. The DNA matches TRBJ2-7 better at its end, which makes the J call doubtful. Germline CDR1 SGHRS, CDR2 YFSETQ. The CDR3 consists of 14 residues. The CDR3 region is CASSLGGRAYEQYF. The CDR3 DNA reads as TGCGCCAGCAGCTTGGGCGGGAGAGCCTACGAGCAGTACTTC.

Of note for this clone: This CDR3 is also generated by other DNA sequences in the sample. The chain is built from TRBV19 and TRBJ2-1, with D tentatively TRBD1 (5 bases). CDR3 length: 13 amino acids. Germline CDR1 reads LNHDA; CDR2 reads SQIVND (reference sequence). V was shortened by 2 bases and J by 7 bases, with 9 bases between the two germline ends. The CDR3 spells CASSIQGGNEQFF. CDR3 nucleotides: TGTGCCAGTAGTATACAGGGTGGGAATGAGCAGTTCTTC.

Of note for this clone: This CDR3 is also generated by other DNA sequences in the sample. The chain couples TRBV5-1 to TRBJ2-1; 8 bases agree with TRBD2. CDR1 and CDR2 from the germline V gene are SGHRS and YFSETQ. The ends lost 0 bases at V and 7 bases at J; junction bases unmatched: 6. The CDR3 runs to 15 residues. The CDR3 spells CASSLDSGIGNEQFF. CDR3 bases: TGCGCCAGCAGCTTGGATAGCGGGATAGGGAATGAGCAGTTCTTC.

This sequence joins TRBV7-9 and TRBJ1-2, with 7 positions matching TRBD1. The junction had 3 bases not matched to a gene; V was cut back by 3 bases and J by 2 bases. CDR3 length: 14 amino acids. CDR1 is SEHNR, CDR2 FQNEAQ, per germline (reference sequence). CDR3 sequence: CASSLGQHNYGYTF. CDR3 nucleotides: TGTGCCAGCAGCTTGGGACAGCACAACTATGGCTACACCTTC.

Written as DNA, the CDR3 is TGCGCCAGCAGCCGAATTTTCAGACTAGCGGGAGCTCCAGATACGCAGTATTTT. The encoded protein is CASSRIFRLAGAPDTQYF. V usage is TRBV4-1 and J usage is TRBJ2-3; 12 positions agree with TRBD2. V dropped 4 bases and J dropped 4; count of bases not matched to a gene: 12. Per germline, CDR1 MGHRA and CDR2 YSYEKL. This CDR3 is 18 amino acids long.

The V call is TRBV5-1, the J call TRBJ1-1, with 7 positions matching TRBD1. The CDR3 sequence is 16 residues long. Germline CDR1 SGHRS, CDR2 YFSETQ. V lost 3 bases to trimming and J lost 5 bases; unmatched junction nucleotides: 13. The CDR3, as DNA: TGCGCCAGCAGCTCCCCCCGACAGGGCATCCTGACTGAAGCTTTCTTT. It yields the protein CASSSPRQGILTEAFF.

The V call is TRBV5-6, the J call TRBJ2-6, with a weak D call TRBD2 (6 bases). Germline V gives CDR1 SGHDT, CDR2 YYEEEE. This CDR3 has 16 residues. Trimming took 2 bases from V and 4 from J, leaving 13 bases between them. In DNA, the CDR3 is TGTGCCAGCAGCTTCGGGGGAACGGGGGGGGCCAACGTCCTGACTTTC. Protein: CASSFGGTGGANVLTF.

The chain has TRBV19 and TRBJ1-3; D may be TRBD1 (5 bases). Per germline, CDR1 LNHDA and CDR2 SQIVND (reference sequence). The CDR3 runs 16 residues. Trimming shortened V by 5 bases and J by 0 bases, and 14 bases separated the two germline ends. The CDR3 DNA reads as TGTGCCAGTAGTTCCGGGGGGTTCTTCTCTGGAAACACCATATATTTT. Its protein product is CASSSGGFFSGNTIYF. Together with reference TRBV19 and TRBJ1-3, the CDR3 gives the full variable domain: DGGITQSPKYLFRKEGQNVTLSCEQNLNHDAMYWYRQDPGQGLRLIYYSQIVNDFQKGDIAEGYSVSREKKESFPLTVTSAQKNPTAFYLCASSSGGFFSGNTIYFGEGSWLTVV.

The chain joins TRBV9 to TRBJ2-1, with 10 bases that match TRBD2. Germline values: CDR1 SGDLS, CDR2 YYNGEE. CDR3 length: 14 amino acids. Unmatched junction bases numbered 8, after V lost 4 bases and J lost 10 bases. CDR3 DNA: TGTGCCAGCAGCTCCAGACTAGCGGGCGGGGAGCAGTTCTTC. This translates into CASSSRLAGGEQFF.

The chain combines TRBV21-1 with TRBJ1-5. TRBV21-1 is a pseudogene. The CDR3 sequence is 14 residues long. The CDR3 bases are TGTGCCAGCACCGCAGAGGTGGGCAATCAGCCCCAGCATTTT. It specifies CASTAEVGNQPQHF.